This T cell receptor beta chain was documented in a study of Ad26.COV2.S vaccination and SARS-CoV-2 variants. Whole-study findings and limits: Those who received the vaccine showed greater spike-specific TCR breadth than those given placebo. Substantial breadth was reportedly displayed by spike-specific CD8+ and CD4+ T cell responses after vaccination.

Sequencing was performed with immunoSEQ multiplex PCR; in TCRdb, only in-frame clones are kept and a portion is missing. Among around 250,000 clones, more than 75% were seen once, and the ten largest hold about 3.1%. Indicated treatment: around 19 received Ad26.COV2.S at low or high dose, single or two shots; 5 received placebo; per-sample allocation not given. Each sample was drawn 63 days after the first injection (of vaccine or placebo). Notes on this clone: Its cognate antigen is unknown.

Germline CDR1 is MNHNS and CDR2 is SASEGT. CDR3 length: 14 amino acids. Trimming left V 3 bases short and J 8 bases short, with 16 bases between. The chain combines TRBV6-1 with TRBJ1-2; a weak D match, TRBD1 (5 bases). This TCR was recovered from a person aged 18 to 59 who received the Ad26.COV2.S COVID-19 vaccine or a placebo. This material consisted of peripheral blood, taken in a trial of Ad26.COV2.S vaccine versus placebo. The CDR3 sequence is CASSDPGRDGGYTF. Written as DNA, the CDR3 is TGTGCCAGCAGTGATCCGGGACGGGACGGGGGCTACACCTTC.